This T cell receptor (beta chain) was profiled in a study of control samples from healthy donors and cancer patients. The V segment lost 6 bases and the J segment 6 bases; nucleotides outside the gene matches: 4. Germline V gene sequence: CDR1 MNHEY, CDR2 SVGAGI. The CDR3 is made up of 14 amino acids. Produced via immunoSEQ multiplex PCR; TCRdb's table is partial and in-frame only. The repertoire holds 84,000 or so clones, with 91% as singletons. The specimen was blood. The V and J genes are TRBV6-5 and TRBJ2-4, with 11 bases lining up with TRBD2. The origin of this receptor is a man in his thirties or forties in good health. The CDR3 DNA sequence: TGTGCCAGCAGACCCGGGACTAGCGGAAACATTCAGTACTTC. It translates to CASRPGTSGNIQYF.